The entry below gives a single TCR beta chain sequence along with its context. Germline CDR1 is SGHTS and CDR2 is YDEGEE. The CDR3 is 15 amino acids. Germline trimming cut 2 bases from V and 3 bases from J; bases unmatched to any gene: 3. The investigators amplified TCR beta CDR3 regions from RNA transcripts. A first-round RT-PCR of the TCR CDR3 used the HTBI primer set. TCRdb reprocessed the multiplex PCR reads via MiXCR and lists one record per CDR3 protein. This table holds approximately 200,000 distinct CDR3 sequences, 15% to 20% found once. This specimen belongs to a study of T cells in Graves' hyperthyroidism and ophthalmopathy.

Sequencing was performed on blood. The source of this sequence is a man aged 35-49 years with Graves' hyperthyroidism. The chain recombines TRBV5-8 with TRBJ2-7; 12 bases fit TRBD1. The CDR3 DNA reads as TGTGCCAGCAGCTTTGGGACAGGGGGCGGCTACGAGCAGTACTTC. Amino acids: CASSFGTGGGYEQYF. The full variable domain, completed using reference TRBV5-8 and TRBJ2-7, is EAGVTQSPTHLIKTRGQQATLRCSPISGHTSVYWYQQALGLGLQFLLWYDEGEERNRGNFPPRFSGRQFPNYSSELNVNALELEDSALYLCASSFGTGGGYEQYFGPGTRLTVT.